One and the same sample provided the 26 T cell receptor beta chains below, sequenced in a study of shared clonotypes between healthy human individuals. Data came from immunoSEQ multiplex PCR; TCRdb stores just in-frame clones and leaves some out. Of hundreds of thousands of clones in the sample, more than 70% are singletons; the top ten hold around 1.8%. Source material: memory CD4+ T cells sorted from blood. Subset given: CD45RA-negative fraction. Every receptor here comes from a woman aged 25 to 39 in good health.

V usage is TRBV28 and J usage is TRBJ1-2; no reliable D call. Trimming left V 7 bases short and J 7 bases short, with 10 bases between. The CDR3 has 11 amino acids. The germline gives CDR1 MDHEN, CDR2 SYDVKM. The DNA of the CDR3 is TGTGCCAGCACCAAAGGATTTGGCTACACCTTC. Translated, it gives CASTKGFGYTF.

The chain employs TRBV4-2 and TRBJ2-1, with D hard to call. With 11 bases removed from V and 0 bases from J, the gap between germline ends came to 14 bases. The CDR3 loop spans 14 amino acids. Per germline, CDR1 LGHNA and CDR2 YNFKEQ. CDR3 sequence (DNA): TGTGCCTGTAGTGGCAAGAGCTCCTACAATGAGCAGTTCTTC. As protein: CACSGKSSYNEQFF.

In the case of this clone: Other DNA sequences within the sample encode an identical CDR3. This chain uses TRBV5-6 with TRBJ1-1; D remains unclear. The CDR3 is 13 amino acids. CDR1 is SGHDT and CDR2 is YYEEEE in the germline V gene. The V gene lost 4 bases and the J gene lost 3 bases, with 10 bases spanning the gap. The CDR3 sequence is CASSPGWDTEAFF. CDR3 bases: TGTGCCAGCAGCCCGGGCTGGGACACTGAAGCTTTCTTT.

The chain is built from TRBV4-1 and TRBJ1-2, with a possible D match to TRBD1 (5 bases). Trimming stripped 0 bases from V and 5 bases from J, with 16 bases between. Per the germline V gene, CDR1 is MGHRA and CDR2 is YSYEKL. CDR3 length: 16 amino acids. In DNA, the CDR3 is TGCGCCAGCAGCCAAGATAGTGGAGGGACGATTTATGGCTACACCTTC. It translates to CASSQDSGGTIYGYTF.

The V gene is TRBV11-2, the J gene TRBJ1-1, with D possibly being TRBD1 (6 bases). Trimming cost V 6 bases and J 3 bases, with 23 bases left between them. The CDR3 contains 17 residues. Germline values: CDR1 SGHAT, CDR2 FQNNGV. CDR3 in amino acids: CASRPFRGQANDTEAFF. The CDR3 DNA is TGTGCCAGCAGACCCTTTCGGGGACAAGCTAACGACACTGAAGCTTTCTTT. The full variable domain, in which reference TRBV11-2 and TRBJ1-1 provide the parts outside the CDR3, is EAGVAQSPRYKIIEKRQSVAFWCNPISGHATLYWYQQILGQGPKLLIQFQNNGVVDDSQLPKDRFSAERLKGVDSTLKIQPAKLEDSAVYLCASRPFRGQANDTEAFFGQGTRLTVV.

The chain employs TRBV19 and TRBJ2-7; D is possibly TRBD2 (5 bases). This CDR3 contains 15 residues. Trimming removed 6 bases at V and 0 bases at J, with 15 bases between. The germline CDR1 and CDR2 sequences are LNHDA and SQIVND (reference sequence). This CDR3 reads CASSPRDYDSYEQYF. The CDR3 DNA reads TGTGCCAGTAGCCCCCGAGACTACGACTCCTACGAGCAGTACTTC.

On this clone itself: In the same sample, other DNA sequences code for this CDR3. J is TRBJ2-1 and V is TRBV5-1, with D tentatively TRBD2 (5 bases). The CDR3 contains 15 residues. Per the germline V gene, CDR1 is SGHRS and CDR2 is YFSETQ. V gave up 0 bases and J gave up 2 bases, with 9 bases separating them. The CDR3 sequence: CASSLASAAYNEQFF. In DNA form, the CDR3 reads TGCGCCAGCAGCTTGGCCTCAGCGGCCTACAATGAGCAGTTCTTC.

This rearrangement joins TRBV2 to TRBJ2-4, with TRBD2 identical over 14 bases. This CDR3 contains 19 residues. Germline V gene lookup returns CDR1 SNHLY and CDR2 FYNNEI. Trimming took 3 bases from V and 3 from J; bases not matched to a gene: 10. CDR3 region: CASSERGGLAGVDKNIQYF. In nucleotides, the CDR3 is TGTGCCAGCAGTGAGCGGGGGGGACTAGCGGGAGTGGACAAAAACATTCAGTACTTC.

V gene TRBV2 combines with J gene TRBJ2-7; D gene uncertain. V shed 4 bases and J shed 9 bases, with 7 bases lying between them. CDR3 length: 10 amino acids. CDR1 is SNHLY, CDR2 FYNNEI, per germline. Written as DNA, the CDR3 is TGTGCCAGCAGTGCACGGACGCAGTACTTC. It codes for CASSARTQYF.

The sample holds many counts of this clone. The genes are TRBV19 and TRBJ2-5, with a tentative D call TRBD2 (5 bases). The J call may be in error: the DNA end matches TRBJ2-7 better. This CDR3 is built from 13 residues. The germline V gene has CDR1 LNHDA and CDR2 SQIVND (reference sequence). CDR3 sequence reads: CASRRTLNYEQYF. Here the CDR3 DNA reads TGTGCCAGTAGGAGGACTTTAAACTACGAGCAGTACTTC.

As concerns this clone: A read error is possible here, since a much larger clone lies one base away. Different DNA sequences within this sample yield the same CDR3. The chain carries TRBV29-1 and TRBJ1-1; a weak D match, TRBD1 (5 bases). Germline V gives CDR1 SQVTM, CDR2 ANQGSEA. CDR3 size: 14 residues. V lost 0 bases, J lost 11 bases, and 19 bases lay in between. In DNA form, the CDR3 reads TGCAGCGTTGAAGATCGGGGACGCCGAAATGAGGCTTTCTTT. This codes for CSVEDRGRRNEAFF.

V usage is TRBV7-2 and J usage is TRBJ2-7; no clear D. CDR3 length: 15 residues. Trimming took 2 bases from V and 6 from J, leaving 17 bases between them. Germline V gene data show CDR1 as SGHTA and CDR2 as FQGNSA. CDR3 loop: CASSLSPGNVVEQYF. CDR3 in DNA: TGTGCCAGCAGCTTAAGTCCAGGAAATGTAGTCGAGCAGTACTTC. Based on the CDR3 plus reference TRBV7-2 and TRBJ2-7, the full variable domain is GAGVSQSPSNKVTEKGKDVELRCDPISGHTALYWYRQSLGQGLEFLIYFQGNSAPDKSGLPSDRFSAERTGGSVSTLTIQRTQQEDSAVYLCASSLSPGNVVEQYFGPGTRLTVT.

CDR3 protein: CASSEWGAGANVLTF. In DNA form, the CDR3 reads TGTGCCAGCAGTGAATGGGGGGCTGGGGCCAACGTCCTGACTTTC. This sequence joins TRBV25-1 and TRBJ2-6; a possible D gene is TRBD2 (6 bases). The germline V gene has CDR1 MGHDK and CDR2 SYGVNS. The germline V and J ends were trimmed by 1 base and 2 bases, with 6 bases remaining between them. The CDR3 runs to 15 residues.

V usage is TRBV6-5 and J usage is TRBJ2-3; possible D gene TRBD1, 6 bases. This CDR3 is built from 12 residues. The V gene's germline CDR1 is MNHEY and CDR2 SVGAGI. The ends were cut back, 6 bases at V and 8 bases at J, with 12 bases in the middle. CDR3 loop: CASRKTGSTQYF. The CDR3 bases are TGTGCCAGCAGAAAAACAGGGAGTACGCAGTATTTT.

This clone has a count of ten or more. The chain couples TRBV27 to TRBJ2-2; 9 bases are shared with TRBD2. Germline V gene lookup returns CDR1 MNHEY and CDR2 SMNVEV (reference sequence). V was pared by 6 bases and J by 2 bases, with 4 bases of the junction left unmatched. The CDR3 totals 15 residues. The CDR3 reads CASRPTSGNTGELFF. The CDR3, as DNA: TGTGCCAGCAGGCCGACTAGCGGAAACACCGGGGAGCTGTTTTTT.

The chain uses TRBV5-1 and TRBJ2-3; TRBD1 matches at 11 bases. Germline-derived CDR1 and CDR2 are SGHRS and YFSETQ. CDR3 length: 15 amino acids. With V trimmed by 3 bases and J by 3 bases, 3 bases remained unmatched. DNA for the CDR3: TGCGCCAGCAGCTGGACAGGGGGCCGGACAGATACGCAGTATTTT. Its translation: CASSWTGGRTDTQYF.

The chain recombines TRBV4-2 with TRBJ2-1; 7 bases match TRBD2. The junction had 4 bases not matched to a gene; V was cut back by 4 bases and J by 4 bases. CDR3 size: 14 residues. Germline V gene lookup returns CDR1 LGHNA and CDR2 YNFKEQ. CDR3 DNA sequence: TGTGCCAGCAGCCCTTTGGGAGGGTACAATGAGCAGTTCTTC. The encoded protein is CASSPLGGYNEQFF.

The J gene is TRBJ1-3, the V gene TRBV25-1, with D hard to call. CDR3 length equals 15 residues. Germline V gene data show CDR1 as MGHDK and CDR2 as SYGVNS. With 2 bases removed from V and 3 bases from J, the gap between germline ends came to 11 bases. The CDR3 coding sequence is TGTGCCAGCAGTGAACGATCTCTATTTGGAAACACCATATATTTT. As protein: CASSERSLFGNTIYF.

The gene calls are TRBV5-4 and TRBJ1-5; no firm D call. V was cut by 7 bases and J by 4 bases, with 15 bases left in between. The germline V gene has CDR1 SGHNT and CDR2 YYREEE (reference sequence). The CDR3 has 14 residues. The CDR3 spells CASGATTSNQPQHF. CDR3 bases: TGTGCCAGCGGCGCGACAACTAGTAATCAGCCCCAGCATTTT.

The V gene is TRBV28, the J gene TRBJ1-2; D unresolved. Germline loops: CDR1 MDHEN, CDR2 SYDVKM. V lost 6 bases and J lost 5, with 16 bases in between. The CDR3 contains 14 residues. As DNA, the CDR3 is TGTGCCAGCAGCATCCGTGGAGGAGAGTATGGCTACACCTTC. Its translation: CASSIRGGEYGYTF.

V gene TRBV15 combines with J gene TRBJ1-2; D may be TRBD1 (6 bases). V was trimmed by 0 bases and J by 5 bases, leaving 13 bases between them. CDR1 LNHNV and CDR2 YYDKDF come from the germline V gene (reference sequence). This CDR3 comprises 15 residues. The CDR3 spells CATSREIGQGYGYTF. In DNA form, the CDR3 reads TGTGCCACCAGCAGAGAAATTGGGCAGGGGTATGGCTACACCTTC.

A remark on this clone: The identical CDR3 is also encoded by other nucleotide sequences in the sample. The CDR3 reads CSVGIAGSSYEQYF. CDR3 nucleotides: TGCAGCGTAGGAATAGCGGGGAGCTCCTACGAGCAGTACTTC. This rearrangement joins TRBV29-1 to TRBJ2-7; 8 nucleotides line up with TRBD2. This CDR3 contains 14 residues. V lost 6 bases to trimming and J lost 0 bases; unmatched junction nucleotides: 7. The germline V gene has CDR1 SQVTM and CDR2 ANQGSEA.

The chain employs TRBV27 and TRBJ2-7, with D possibly matching TRBD2 (5 bases). Trimming took off 7 bases at V and 2 bases at J, with 21 bases between the two ends. The germline gives CDR1 MNHEY, CDR2 SMNVEV (reference sequence). This CDR3 spans 16 amino acids. This CDR3 is CASTKSAGVGAYEQYF. The CDR3 DNA reads TGTGCCAGCACCAAGTCCGCCGGGGTCGGCGCCTACGAGCAGTACTTC.

This clone has just a few counts. Different DNA sequences within this sample yield the same CDR3. V gene TRBV11-2 combines with J gene TRBJ2-7; a possible D gene is TRBD1 (5 bases). Germline CDR1 and CDR2: SGHAT and FQNNGV. The CDR3 covers 15 residues. Trimming left V 2 bases short and J 2 bases short, with 13 bases between. Here the CDR3 DNA reads TGTGCCAGCAGCTTATCACCCCAGGGCCCCTACGAGCAGTACTTC. Translation gives CASSLSPQGPYEQYF.

The CDR3 sequence: CASSQDRGYVYEQYF. The CDR3 DNA is TGCGCCAGCAGCCAGGATAGGGGATATGTCTACGAGCAGTACTTC. The chain employs TRBV4-1 and TRBJ2-7, with D perhaps TRBD1 (5 bases). The CDR3 spans 15 residues. Per the germline V gene, CDR1 is MGHRA and CDR2 is YSYEKL. Trimming stripped 3 bases from V and 3 bases from J, with 15 bases between.

The chain employs TRBV7-2 and TRBJ1-3; 7 bases fit TRBD1. Germline CDR1 and CDR2: SGHTA and FQGNSA. The ends lost 4 bases at V and 6 bases at J; junction bases unmatched: 3. This CDR3 comprises 13 residues. The CDR3 reads CASSYRGANTIYF. The CDR3 DNA reads as TGTGCCAGCAGCTACAGGGGCGCAAACACCATATATTTT.